This T cell receptor (beta chain) was identified in a study of regulatory T cells in long-lasting Graves disease. The wider study: The criterion for persistent Graves' disease was over 5 years of antithyroid drugs with positive TSH receptor antibodies.

Building the TCR beta libraries relied on iRepertoire HTBI primers, and CDR3 regions underwent Arm-PCR. From the multiplex PCR reads, TCRdb called clonotypes with MiXCR, one entry per CDR3 protein. The repertoire holds under 350,000 distinct CDR3 sequences, with around a fifth as singletons. Comments on this clonotype: As yet, its antigen is unknown.

From germline, CDR1 is SEHNR and CDR2 FQNEAQ (reference sequence). This CDR3 spans 15 amino acids. V shed 5 bases, J shed 7 bases, and the junction held 12 bases outside the gene matches. Noted time point: persistent/refractory GD, antithyroid drugs over 5 years with positive TRAb. From RNA extracted from PBMCs, the TCR library was made. Study-wide points: Newly diagnosed disease favored TRBV20-1 and TRBJ2-1 over persistent disease. Persistent Graves' patients showed less TCR diversity than newly diagnosed ones.

This receptor was obtained from a female donor with Graves disease. This specimen was peripheral blood mononuclear cells (PBMCs), taken when the disease was refractory, from a patient treated with antithyroid drugs. This chain connects TRBV7-9 to TRBJ2-7, with 9 nucleotides matching TRBD2. The CDR3 DNA sequence: TGTGCCAGCAGCCCAGATAGCGGGAGAGGGGGAGAGCAGTACTTC. This encodes CASSPDSGRGGEQYF.